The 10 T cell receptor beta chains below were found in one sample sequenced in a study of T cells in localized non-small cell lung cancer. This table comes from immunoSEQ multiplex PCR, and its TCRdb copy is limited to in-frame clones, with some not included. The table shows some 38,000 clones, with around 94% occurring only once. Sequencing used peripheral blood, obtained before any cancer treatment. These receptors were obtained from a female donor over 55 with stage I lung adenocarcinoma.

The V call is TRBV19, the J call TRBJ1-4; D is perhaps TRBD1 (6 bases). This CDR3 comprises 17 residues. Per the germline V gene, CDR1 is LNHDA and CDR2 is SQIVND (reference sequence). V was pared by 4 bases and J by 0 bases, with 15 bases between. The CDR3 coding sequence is TGTGCCAGTAGTAGAATACAGGGCTCAGCAACTAATGAAAAACTGTTTTTT. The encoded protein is CASSRIQGSATNEKLFF.

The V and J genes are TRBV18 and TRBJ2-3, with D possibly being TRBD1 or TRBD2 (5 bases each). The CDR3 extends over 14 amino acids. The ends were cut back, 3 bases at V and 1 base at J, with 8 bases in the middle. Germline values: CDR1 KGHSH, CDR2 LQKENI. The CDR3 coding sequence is TGTGCCAGCTCACCCGGGACCCGCACAGATACGCAGTATTTT. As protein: CASSPGTRTDTQYF.

The CDR3 is CASSPGMGMYQETQYF. The CDR3 DNA reads as TGTGCCAGCAGCCCTGGGATGGGGATGTACCAAGAGACCCAGTACTTC. The chain links TRBV5-8 to TRBJ2-5; D remains ambiguous. The V and J ends lost 4 bases and 0 bases respectively, with 16 bases between them. The germline CDR1 and CDR2 sequences are SGHTS and YDEGEE. The CDR3 runs 16 residues.

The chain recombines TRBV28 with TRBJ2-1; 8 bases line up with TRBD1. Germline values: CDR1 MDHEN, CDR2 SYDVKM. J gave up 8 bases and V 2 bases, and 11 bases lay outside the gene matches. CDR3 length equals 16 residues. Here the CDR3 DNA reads TGTGCCAGCAGTTTACGCAGGGGGCTGGACCGGCATGAGCAGTTCTTC. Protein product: CASSLRRGLDRHEQFF.

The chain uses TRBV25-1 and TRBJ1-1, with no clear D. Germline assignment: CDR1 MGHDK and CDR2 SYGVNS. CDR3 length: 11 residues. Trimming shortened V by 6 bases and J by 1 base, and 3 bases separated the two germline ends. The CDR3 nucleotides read TGTGCCAGCAGGGCGAACACTGAAGCTTTCTTT. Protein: CASRANTEAFF.

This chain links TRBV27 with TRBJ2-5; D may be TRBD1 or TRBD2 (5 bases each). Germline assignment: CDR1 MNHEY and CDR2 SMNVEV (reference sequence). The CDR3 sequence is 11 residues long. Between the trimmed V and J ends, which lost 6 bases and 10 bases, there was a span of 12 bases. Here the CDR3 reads CASSSQGDQYF. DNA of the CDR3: TGTGCCAGCAGCTCCCAGGGAGACCAGTACTTC.

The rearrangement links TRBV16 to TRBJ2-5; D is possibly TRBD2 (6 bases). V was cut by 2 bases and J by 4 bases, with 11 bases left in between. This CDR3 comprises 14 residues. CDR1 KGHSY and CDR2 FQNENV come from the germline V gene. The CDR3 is CASSQGRGGETQYF. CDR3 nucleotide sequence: TGTGCCAGCAGCCAAGGAAGGGGAGGAGAGACCCAGTACTTC.

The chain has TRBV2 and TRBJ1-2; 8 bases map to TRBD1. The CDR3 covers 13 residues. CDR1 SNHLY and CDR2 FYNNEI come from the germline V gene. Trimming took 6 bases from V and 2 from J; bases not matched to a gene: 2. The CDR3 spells CASRGQENYGYTF. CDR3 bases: TGTGCCAGCAGGGGACAGGAGAACTATGGCTACACCTTC.

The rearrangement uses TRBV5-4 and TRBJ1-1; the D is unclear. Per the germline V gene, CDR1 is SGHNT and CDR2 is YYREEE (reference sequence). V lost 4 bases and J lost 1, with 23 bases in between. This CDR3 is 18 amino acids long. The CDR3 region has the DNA TGTGCCAGCAGCGGGTCGCTGAAAACAACCGTCGAGAACACTGAAGCTTTCTTT. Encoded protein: CASSGSLKTTVENTEAFF.

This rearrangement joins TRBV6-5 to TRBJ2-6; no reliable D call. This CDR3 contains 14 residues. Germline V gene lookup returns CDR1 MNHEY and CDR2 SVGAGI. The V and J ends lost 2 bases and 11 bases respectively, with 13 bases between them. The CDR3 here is CASSYLRSRDVLTF. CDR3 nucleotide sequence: TGTGCCAGCAGTTACCTGCGCAGTAGGGACGTCCTGACTTTC.